The 16 T cell receptor beta chains reported below all come from one sample, sequenced in a study of CXCR3 chemokines and chemotherapy response in bladder cancer. One entry per CDR3 protein results from TCRdb running MiXCR on the PCR reads. Of 7,500 to 9,500 distinct CDR3 sequences listed, 10% to 15% are singletons. This material was collected from a patient whose treatment included neoadjuvant chemotherapy. The receptors derive from a human donor with bladder cancer that responded to neoadjuvant chemotherapy.

The rearrangement uses TRBV13 and TRBJ2-2, with TRBD2 matching 12 bases. V gave up 7 bases and J gave up 3 bases; unmatched junction bases: 3. CDR1 is PRHDT, CDR2 FYEKMQ, per germline (reference sequence). CDR3 length: 15 residues. CDR3 residues: CASTGLAGYTGELFF. For the CDR3, the DNA is TGTGCCAGCACCGGACTAGCGGGGTACACCGGGGAGCTGTTTTTT. Filled out from reference TRBV13 and TRBJ2-2, the complete variable domain reads AAGVIQSPRHLIKEKRETATLKCYPIPRHDTVYWYQQGPGQDPQFLISFYEKMQSDKGSIPDRFSAQQFSDYHSELNMSSLELGDSALYFCASTGLAGYTGELFFGEGSRLTVL.

V usage is TRBV6-1 and J usage is TRBJ1-2; no clear D gene. V gave up 9 bases and J gave up 0 bases, with 17 bases separating them. The CDR3 extends over 15 amino acids. CDR1 MNHNS and CDR2 SASEGT come from the germline V gene. In DNA, the CDR3 is TGTGCCAGTCCCCCCGGGCCCCGGACTAACTATGGCTACACCTTC. This gives the protein CASPPGPRTNYGYTF.

This clonotype was observed at least ten times. The V call is TRBV15, the J call TRBJ2-3; 10 positions match TRBD2. There are 14 residues in the CDR3. Germline trimming cut 2 bases from V and 6 bases from J; bases unmatched to any gene: 2. Germline-derived CDR1 and CDR2 are LNHNV and YYDKDF (reference sequence). The CDR3 bases are TGTGCCACCAGCAGACCTAGCGGGGGTGATACGCAGTATTTT. It specifies CATSRPSGGDTQYF.

This clonotype is categorized as medium-sized. The chain employs TRBV27 and TRBJ1-6; D is ambiguous. Per the germline V gene, CDR1 is MNHEY and CDR2 is SMNVEV (reference sequence). The CDR3 has 17 amino acids. V shed 2 bases and J shed 0 bases, with 11 bases lying between them. CDR3 DNA: TGTGCCAGCAGTTTAACCCCAACCGGCTCCTATAATTCACCCCTCCACTTT. It yields the protein CASSLTPTGSYNSPLHF.

This clonotype was seen at least ten times. The J gene is TRBJ2-7, the V gene TRBV5-6; D call uncertain. Between the trimmed V and J ends, which lost 0 bases and 2 bases, there was a span of 6 bases. The CDR3 is made up of 13 amino acids. CDR1 SGHDT and CDR2 YYEEEE come from the germline V gene. CDR3 residues: CASSLDATYEQYF. The CDR3 DNA reads TGTGCCAGCAGCTTGGATGCGACCTACGAGCAGTACTTC.

This clonotype is categorized as medium-sized. The J gene is TRBJ2-7, the V gene TRBV19; D is perhaps TRBD1 (6 bases). The CDR3 has 13 residues. The V end was cut by 4 bases, the J end by 1 base, with 8 bases between. Looked up from germline, CDR1 is LNHDA and CDR2 is SQIVND (reference sequence). The CDR3 nucleotides read TGTGCCAGTAGTAGGACAGAGTCCTACGAGCAGTACTTC. Protein product: CASSRTESYEQYF. Full variable domain (remainder filled in from reference TRBV19 and TRBJ2-7): DGGITQSPKYLFRKEGQNVTLSCEQNLNHDAMYWYRQDPGQGLRLIYYSQIVNDFQKGDIAEGYSVSREKKESFPLTVTSAQKNPTAFYLCASSRTESYEQYFGPGTRLTVT.

This clonotype occurred many times. The V call is TRBV6-2 or TRBV6-3, the J call TRBJ2-7; D might be TRBD1 (5 bases). CDR1 is MNHEY and CDR2 is SVGEGT in the germline V gene. This CDR3 comprises 12 residues. V lost 5 bases to trimming and J lost 4 bases, with 9 bases between them. CDR3 sequence: CASSPQGYEQYF. The CDR3 DNA is TGTGCCAGCAGTCCCCAGGGATACGAGCAGTACTTC.

This clonotype was counted many times. The rearrangement uses TRBV27 and TRBJ2-4; 10 bases line up with TRBD2. V lost 6 bases, J lost 3 bases, and 5 bases stayed unmatched. CDR1 MNHEY and CDR2 SMNVEV come from the germline V gene (reference sequence). The length of the CDR3 is 15 residues. DNA for the CDR3: TGTGCCAGCAGCGTTAGCGGGGGGCACAAAAACATTCAGTACTTC. Its protein is CASSVSGGHKNIQYF.

This clonotype was counted at least ten times. The chain combines TRBV12-3 or TRBV12-4 with TRBJ1-5; D gene uncertain. The CDR3 has 14 amino acids. V dropped 3 bases and J dropped 4 bases, with 10 bases sitting between them. The CDR3 loop reads CASSFVRINQPQHF. The CDR3 bases are TGTGCCAGCAGTTTTGTAAGGATTAATCAGCCCCAGCATTTT.

At least ten counts were recorded for this clonotype. V gene TRBV6-5 combines with J gene TRBJ1-3; no definite D call. The V end lost 0 bases, the J end lost 10 bases, and 4 bases lay between the germline ends. Per the germline V gene, CDR1 is MNHEY and CDR2 is SVGAGI. There are 11 residues in the CDR3. DNA of the CDR3: TGTGCCAGCAGTTACTCGGGAACCATATATTTT. It encodes CASSYSGTIYF.

This clonotype turned up a few times. The chain employs TRBV14 and TRBJ2-3, with 11 bases lining up with TRBD2. CDR3 size: 18 residues. Germline V gene data show CDR1 as SGHDN and CDR2 as FVKESK. J was trimmed by 0 bases and V by 0 bases; bases with no gene match: 5. The DNA for the CDR3 is TGTGCCAGCAGCCAAGATTACCTAGCGGGGGGTAGCACAGATACGCAGTATTTT. Its protein is CASSQDYLAGGSTDTQYF. Drawing the rest from reference TRBV14 and TRBJ2-3, the complete variable domain is EAGVTQFPSHSVIEKGQTVTLRCDPISGHDNLYWYRRVMGKEIKFLLHFVKESKQDESGMPNNRFLAERTGGTYSTLKVQPAELEDSGVYFCASSQDYLAGGSTDTQYFGPGTRLTVL.

The sample holds many counts of this clonotype. The genes are TRBV29-1 and TRBJ1-3; D is possibly TRBD1 (6 bases). The germline V gene encodes CDR1 SQVTM and CDR2 ANQGSEA. V gave up 6 bases and J gave up 3 bases, with 12 bases separating them. The CDR3 is made up of 13 amino acids. DNA of the CDR3: TGCAGCGTCACCACAGGGTTTGGAAACACCATATATTTT. Its translation is CSVTTGFGNTIYF. The full variable domain, rest sourced from reference TRBV29-1 and TRBJ1-3, is SAVISQKPSRDICQRGTSLTIQCQVDSQVTMMFWYRQQPGQSLTLIATANQGSEATYESGFVIDKFPISRPNLTFSTLTVSNMSPEDSSIYLCSVTTGFGNTIYFGEGSWLTVV.

A note on this clonotype: A far larger clone is just one base off, so this is likely a read error. This chain connects TRBV29-1 to TRBJ2-1; possible D gene TRBD2, 7 bases. The CDR3 sequence is 13 residues long. The V end was cut by 6 bases, the J end by 13 bases, with 22 bases between. Per germline, CDR1 SQVTM and CDR2 ANQGSEA. CDR3 DNA: TGCAGCGTCCGGGGGGCTTACCAAGAGACCCAGTTCTTC. Residues: CSVRGAYQETQFF.

Notes on this clonotype: A read error is likely here: a far larger clone is one base away. The chain employs TRBV5-6 and TRBJ2-3; 7 nucleotides match TRBD1. With V trimmed by 5 bases and J by 8 bases, 5 bases remained unmatched. The CDR3 covers 12 residues. Germline loops: CDR1 SGHDT, CDR2 YYEEEE. As DNA, the CDR3 is TGTGCCAGCAGGAGACAGGGCGTTACGCAGTATTTT. This sequence encodes CASRRQGVTQYF.

This clonotype was picked up many times. The gene calls are TRBV10-3 and TRBJ1-2, with D unresolved. Trimming removed 3 bases from V and 8 bases from J, with 10 bases in between. CDR1 and CDR2 from the germline V gene are ENHRY and SYGVKD. The CDR3 loop spans 12 amino acids. The CDR3 here is CAISDGVGGYTF. CDR3 coding DNA: TGTGCCATCAGTGATGGAGTTGGGGGCTACACCTTC.

In this sample, this clonotype turned up many times. The rearrangement uses TRBV14 and TRBJ1-6; a possible D gene is TRBD1 (6 bases). Germline CDR1 SGHDN, CDR2 FVKESK. The CDR3 runs 15 residues. Trimming pared 2 bases from V and 8 bases from J, leaving 13 bases between. CDR3 amino acids: CASSQRTARDSPLHF. CDR3 bases: TGTGCCAGCAGCCAAAGGACAGCCCGTGATTCACCCCTCCACTTT.